The 26 T cell receptor beta chains below all came from one sample that was sequenced in a study of shared clonotypes between healthy human individuals (dated by TCRdb to the early 2020s). Receptor amplification or capture employed the immunoSEQ multiplex PCR assay. What TCRdb holds here is the immuneACCESS table cut down to in-frame rearrangements. Part of the clones is not present; checked against another copy, under half of the missing clones reflect an unresolved V gene, and the others are unexplained. In all, the sample holds some 1,400,000 clones, and roughly 96% of those were seen once. The leading ten clones occupy approximately 1.2% of the sample. The sequencing sample was made of naive CD4+ T cells sorted from blood. The cell subset or site label on this specimen signifies: CD45RA+ positively selected. The receptor source for this set is a man aged 30 to 39 in good health.

This rearrangement joins TRBV2 to TRBJ2-2; TRBD1 aligns across 8 bases. V shed 7 bases, J shed 2 bases, and the junction held 15 bases outside the gene matches. The CDR3 is 18 amino acids. Germline V gives CDR1 SNHLY, CDR2 FYNNEI. CDR3 in DNA: TGTGCCAGCACTAGAAGGGACAGGACCGGGTTTAACACCGGGGAGCTGTTTTTT. Translating it yields CASTRRDRTGFNTGELFF.

The chain uses TRBV28 and TRBJ1-2; D gene unclear. Trimming pared 7 bases from V and 4 bases from J, leaving 7 bases between. Germline CDR1 MDHEN, CDR2 SYDVKM. The CDR3 has 11 amino acids. The CDR3 sequence: CASNSVYGYTF. As DNA, the CDR3 is TGTGCCAGCAACTCAGTCTATGGCTACACCTTC.

The chain couples TRBV4-3 to TRBJ1-2; TRBD1 agrees at 9 bases. Per germline, CDR1 LGHNA and CDR2 YSLEER. Trimming cost V 0 bases and J 7 bases; bases outside gene matches: 6. The CDR3 length is 15 residues. The CDR3 loop reads CASSQDRDRVRGYTF. CDR3 bases: TGCGCCAGCAGCCAAGATCGGGACAGGGTCCGTGGCTACACCTTC.

This clone was seen just once. The genes are TRBV18 and TRBJ2-3; D is unresolved. Germline V gene data show CDR1 as KGHSH and CDR2 as LQKENI. The V end was cut by 3 bases, the J end by 0 bases, with 10 bases between. This CDR3 contains 15 residues. The CDR3 is CASSPRTLSTDTQYF. Written as DNA, the CDR3 is TGTGCCAGCTCACCTCGGACCTTGAGCACAGATACGCAGTATTTT. Drawing the rest from reference TRBV18 and TRBJ2-3, the complete variable domain is NAGVMQNPRHLVRRRGQEARLRCSPMKGHSHVYWYRQLPEEGLKFMVYLQKENIIDESGMPKERFSAEFPKEGPSILRIQQVVRGDSAAYFCASSPRTLSTDTQYFGPGTRLTVL.

The chain links TRBV6-5 to TRBJ1-2, with 8 bases aligning to TRBD1. Germline lookup yields CDR1 MNHEY and CDR2 SVGAGI. V trimming: 2 bases; J trimming: 0 bases; junction bases outside the gene matches: 2. This CDR3 region has 15 residues. The chain's CDR3 is CASSYGDRPNYGYTF. CDR3 coding DNA: TGTGCCAGCAGTTACGGGGACAGGCCTAACTATGGCTACACCTTC.

The V call is TRBV10-3, the J call TRBJ2-2; the match to TRBD2 covers 11 bases. Per the germline V gene, CDR1 is ENHRY and CDR2 is SYGVKD. The CDR3 contains 19 residues. Trimming cost V 6 bases and J 0 bases; bases outside gene matches: 12. The chain's CDR3 is CAIRSPTSGETANTGELFF. CDR3 nucleotides: TGTGCCATCAGATCCCCGACTAGCGGGGAAACCGCGAACACCGGGGAGCTGTTTTTT.

Here the CDR3 DNA reads TGTGCCAGCAGCGTAGACGCTAGCGGACTCTCCTACGAGCAGTACTTC. The encoded protein is CASSVDASGLSYEQYF. The chain uses TRBV9 and TRBJ2-7; TRBD2 matches 7 bases. The CDR3 totals 16 residues. Germline V gene lookup returns CDR1 SGDLS and CDR2 YYNGEE. V shed 0 bases and J 0 bases; nucleotides not matched to a gene: 6. Supplemented by reference TRBV9 and TRBJ2-7, the full variable domain reads DSGVTQTPKHLITATGQRVTLRCSPRSGDLSVYWYQQSLDQGLQFLIQYYNGEERAKGNILERFSAQQFPDLHSELNLSSLELGDSALYFCASSVDASGLSYEQYFGPGTRLTVT.

V and J are TRBV11-2 and TRBJ2-5; 12 positions agree with TRBD2. The junction had 11 bases not matched to a gene; V was cut back by 5 bases and J by 1 base. The germline V gene encodes CDR1 SGHAT and CDR2 FQNNGV. This CDR3 has 18 residues. In nucleotides, the CDR3 is TGTGCCAGCAGCACTCAACTTGGACTAGCGGGACCCCAAGAGACCCAGTACTTC. This gives the protein CASSTQLGLAGPQETQYF.

This rearrangement joins TRBV4-1 to TRBJ2-7; D not resolved. The CDR3 spans 15 residues. In germline, CDR1 is MGHRA, CDR2 YSYEKL. V gave up 1 base and J gave up 2 bases, with 12 bases separating them. This chain's CDR3 is CASSQGLATTYEQYF. The CDR3 nucleotides are TGCGCCAGCAGCCAAGGGTTGGCCACTACCTACGAGCAGTACTTC.

This clone showed up just once. This chain connects TRBV5-6 to TRBJ1-2; D uncertain. Looked up from germline, CDR1 is SGHDT and CDR2 is YYEEEE. CDR3 size: 15 residues. Trimming stripped 0 bases from V and 2 bases from J, with 11 bases between. CDR3 region: CASSLVGEPNYGYTF. The CDR3 DNA reads as TGTGCCAGCAGCTTGGTTGGGGAACCCAACTATGGCTACACCTTC. The whole variable domain, filled in from reference TRBV5-6 and TRBJ1-2, reads DAGVTQSPTHLIKTRGQQVTLRCSPKSGHDTVSWYQQALGQGPQFIFQYYEEEERQRGNFPDRFSGHQFPNYSSELNVNALLLGDSALYLCASSLVGEPNYGYTFGSGTRLTVV.

The V and J genes are TRBV5-6 and TRBJ1-2; D ambiguous. The CDR3 spans 14 residues. The germline CDR1 and CDR2 sequences are SGHDT and YYEEEE. V was pared by 0 bases and J by 4 bases, with 10 bases between. Here the CDR3 DNA reads TGTGCCAGCAGCTTGGAGGTGGGTCTCTATGGCTACACCTTC. This sequence encodes CASSLEVGLYGYTF.

This clone was seen once. The chain couples TRBV7-2 to TRBJ2-5; D is ambiguous. The CDR3 extends over 15 amino acids. V lost 1 base and J lost 4, with 13 bases in between. In germline, CDR1 is SGHTA, CDR2 FQGNSA. CDR3 DNA: TGTGCCAGCAGCTTAGATGGTAGGGTGGGAGAGACCCAGTACTTC. Protein sequence: CASSLDGRVGETQYF.

This clone appeared a single time. The chain uses TRBV28 and TRBJ1-5; D uncertain. The CDR3 has 15 residues. Per germline, CDR1 MDHEN and CDR2 SYDVKM. The ends were cut back, 2 bases at V and 0 bases at J, with 8 bases in the middle. The CDR3 loop reads CASSLAKLSNQPQHF. The CDR3 DNA is TGTGCCAGCAGTTTAGCCAAACTTAGCAATCAGCCCCAGCATTTT. The full variable domain, with the rest looked up from reference TRBV28 and TRBJ1-5, is DVKVTQSSRYLVKRTGEKVFLECVQDMDHENMFWYRQDPGLGLRLIYFSYDVKMKEKGDIPEGYSVSREKKERFSLILESASTNQTSMYLCASSLAKLSNQPQHFGDGTRLSIL.

J is TRBJ2-5 and V is TRBV13; D may be TRBD1 (6 bases). Trimming removed 2 bases from V and 4 bases from J, with 11 bases in between. CDR3 size: 14 residues. CDR1 is PRHDT, CDR2 FYEKMQ, per germline (reference sequence). The DNA of the CDR3 is TGTGCCAGCAGCTTAAGAGGGGGAGTAGAGACCCAGTACTTC. It is translated as CASSLRGGVETQYF.

V gene TRBV28 combines with J gene TRBJ2-1; 14 bases agree with TRBD2. The CDR3 totals 17 residues. The V and J ends lost 2 bases and 4 bases, in that order; junction bases with no gene match: 4. Per the germline V gene, CDR1 is MDHEN and CDR2 is SYDVKM. The CDR3 is CASSLAGLAGGYNEQFF. CDR3 DNA: TGTGCCAGCAGTTTAGCCGGACTAGCGGGAGGATACAATGAGCAGTTCTTC. Variable domain in full (rest from reference TRBV28 and TRBJ2-1): DVKVTQSSRYLVKRTGEKVFLECVQDMDHENMFWYRQDPGLGLRLIYFSYDVKMKEKGDIPEGYSVSREKKERFSLILESASTNQTSMYLCASSLAGLAGGYNEQFFGPGTRLTVL.

This clone was observed a single time. The rearrangement joins TRBV5-4 to TRBJ2-1, with unresolved D. Germline V gives CDR1 SGHNT, CDR2 YYREEE (reference sequence). V lost 1 base and J 7 bases, leaving 9 bases between the germline ends. The CDR3 is 13 residues long. The CDR3 reads CASSLLLGNEQFF. The CDR3 DNA is TGTGCCAGCAGCTTGCTTCTGGGGAATGAGCAGTTCTTC.

The rearrangement joins TRBV6-1 to TRBJ2-7, with D perhaps given as TRBD1 or TRBD2 (5 bases each). V was clipped by 6 bases and J by 3 bases, with 15 bases between them. CDR1 is MNHNS, CDR2 SASEGT, per germline. The CDR3 has 14 residues. The CDR3 DNA sequence: TGTGCCAGCAGGCGAAGGGACGGGTACTACGAGCAGTACTTC. This codes for CASRRRDGYYEQYF.

The J gene is TRBJ2-3, the V gene TRBV29-1, with 11 nucleotides matching TRBD2. Trimming took 4 bases from V and 4 from J; bases not matched to a gene: 7. CDR3 length: 15 amino acids. Germline V gives CDR1 SQVTM, CDR2 ANQGSEA. CDR3: CSVASTSGSADTQYF. Written as DNA, the CDR3 is TGCAGCGTTGCAAGTACTAGCGGGAGCGCAGATACGCAGTATTTT.

The V gene is TRBV30, the J gene TRBJ2-2; no definite D call. V lost 4 bases and J lost 8, with 8 bases in between. This CDR3 is 11 amino acids long. The V gene's germline CDR1 is GTSNPN and CDR2 SVGIG (reference sequence). Here the CDR3 reads CAWKIRGELFF. The DNA for the CDR3 is TGTGCCTGGAAGATACGTGGGGAGCTGTTTTTT.

This chain connects TRBV11-2 to TRBJ2-3, with 15 bases fitting TRBD2. The J segment lost 5 bases and the V segment lost 5 bases, leaving 8 bases of the junction unmatched. This CDR3 has 17 amino acids. In germline, CDR1 is SGHAT, CDR2 FQNNGV. CDR3 in DNA: TGTGCCAGCAGCCCGGGGACTAGCGGGAGGATAAGAGATACGCAGTATTTT. Protein product: CASSPGTSGRIRDTQYF.

The chain employs TRBV20-1 and TRBJ2-7; 7 bases are a match to TRBD2. The germline gives CDR1 DFQATT, CDR2 SNEGSKA (reference sequence). V lost 6 bases, J lost 3 bases, and 2 bases stayed unmatched. The CDR3 contains 11 residues. CDR3 amino acids: CSAGLDYEQYF. The CDR3 DNA reads as TGCAGTGCCGGACTAGACTACGAGCAGTACTTC.

The chain links TRBV28 to TRBJ2-7; 9 nucleotides match TRBD2. Germline values: CDR1 MDHEN, CDR2 SYDVKM. J was trimmed by 2 bases and V by 4 bases; bases with no gene match: 6. The CDR3 contains 15 residues. CDR3 DNA: TGTGCCAGCAGTTCGTTACTAGCGGGTACCTACGAGCAGTACTTC. It is translated as CASSSLLAGTYEQYF.

This clone was seen a handful of times. The CDR3 nucleotides are TGTGCCAGCAGCTCACTAGCGGTTCCGTCCGAGCAGTACTTC. Translated: CASSSLAVPSEQYF. The chain combines TRBV5-4 with TRBJ2-7; 8 positions match TRBD2. The CDR3 contains 14 residues. Germline CDR1 is SGHNT and CDR2 is YYREEE (reference sequence). V was clipped by 3 bases and J by 6 bases; unmatched bases: 8.

The chain employs TRBV28 and TRBJ2-4; tentative D call: TRBD2 (7 bases). Deletions cut 8 bases from V and 5 bases from J, with 28 bases between. CDR3 length equals 18 residues. Per the germline V gene, CDR1 is MDHEN and CDR2 is SYDVKM. DNA for the CDR3: TGTGCCAGCTCCCTAGAGGGGGGGCTAATTGGGGTTCAAAACATTCAGTACTTC. It is translated as CASSLEGGLIGVQNIQYF.

The J gene is TRBJ2-7, the V gene TRBV5-1; the D gene is possibly TRBD2 (6 bases). V dropped 4 bases and J dropped 2 bases, with 16 bases sitting between them. The CDR3 spans 15 residues. Germline values: CDR1 SGHRS, CDR2 YFSETQ. The CDR3 bases are TGCGCCAGCAGCCGGGACTCTTTAGCCACCTACGAGCAGTACTTC. As protein: CASSRDSLATYEQYF.

The gene calls are TRBV5-1 and TRBJ1-2; D ambiguous. The CDR3 extends over 11 amino acids. The germline gives CDR1 SGHRS, CDR2 YFSETQ. V was trimmed by 2 bases and J by 7 bases, leaving 6 bases between them. This CDR3 reads CASSFDRGYTF. CDR3 bases: TGCGCCAGCAGCTTCGACCGTGGCTACACCTTC.